This TCR beta chain was identified during a study of post-analysis software for immune sequencing data. Points from the study as a whole: Comparison of patients with controls showed a handful of TRBV segments more frequent in patients, TRBV5-6, TRBV5-1 and TRBV20-1 among them.

For this clonotype: Antigen specificity is unknown.

Germline V gene lookup returns CDR1 PRHDT and CDR2 FYEKMQ (reference sequence). CDR3 size: 12 residues. Included in the TCR beta cDNA libraries were unique molecular identifiers. TCRdb re-analysed the PCR reads in MiXCR, keeping a single row per CDR3 protein. The sample has about 500,000 distinct CDR3 sequences; under 55% are singletons. This clonotype was sampled from a girl aged 10 to 17 with multiple sclerosis. The rearrangement links TRBV13 to TRBJ2-5, with D unresolved. With the DNA end fitting TRBJ2-7 better, the J assignment may be wrong. The sequencing input was blood. The CDR3 bases are TGTGCCAGCGGCCGACGAGGCTACGAGCAGTACTTC. Protein: CASGRRGYEQYF.